The T cell receptor (beta chain) under discussion was sequenced for a study of blood T cell repertoires in COVID-19 (dated by TCRdb to 2018 to 2021). With respect to the entire study: Collaborator samples came from the United States, Italy and Spain and covered acute and convalescent phases of COVID-19. The prospective study material was composed of cDNA or gDNA derived from T cells, B-cell-depleted T cells, or PBMCs. Deeply sampled blood TCRbeta repertoires from subjects exposed to, actively infected with, or recovered from COVID-19 were included in the dataset. The repertoires were released in a freely available public database intended as a resource for research on the immune response to SARS-CoV-2. The samples were drawn from the first 160 participants of the ongoing ImmuneRACE study and from 950 to 1,500 subjects provided by 6 global collaborators. Sample metadata almost always included a de-identified subject ID, COVID-19 status, age in years and sex. Where available, HLA class I and class II types were obtained from metadata supplied by the sample provider rather than from assay-based typing.

Worth noting for this clone: Its binding antigen is unknown. No much larger clone exists at a distance of one base, and base qualities are not known.

The research as a whole found: The amount of clinical and demographic metadata varied by source and participant and was provided uncurated.

Collaborating institutions collected whole blood in K2EDTA tubes following their own protocols. Collaborator samples were shipped for TCRbeta analysis as frozen whole blood, isolated PBMCs, or DNA extracted from either sample type. Trimming takes 3 bases off V and 6 bases off J; junction bases not matched to a gene: 10. CDR1 SGHDT and CDR2 YYEEEE were looked up in the germline V gene. The CDR3 runs 17 residues from the cysteine to the phenylalanine. Only CDR3 DNA is held: 51 bases, read in frame from base 1. TCRbeta CDR3 regions were amplified from genomic DNA using the immunoSEQ Assay, a bias-controlled multiplex PCR. Per the authors' processing: The number of nucleated cells in each sample was estimated by amplification of reference gene primers within the assay. Sequence reads were collapsed and filtered to measure the absolute abundance of every unique TCRbeta CDR3 rearrangement. For each sample, productive Simpson clonality was calculated as the square root of Simpson's diversity index over productive rearrangements. TCRdb carries this immuneACCESS record with in-frame sequences only. Its versions omit some clonotypes, under half of them owing to an unresolved V gene in the studies checked, with the rest unexplained. Clonal size and the V and J genes are those of that table, whereas D and trimming came from the DNA. The sample table records about 220,000 clones; 80% to 90% of these occur just once. The ten top clones hold 2% to 3% of the sample.

The specimen was peripheral blood. The source of this sequence is a woman aged 40 to 50 with active or convalescent COVID-19. The V gene is TRBV5-6 and the J gene is TRBJ1-5; TRBD1 fits 12 bases in the junction. The CDR3 sequence is CASSWGTGGAPGQPQHF. The sequenced DNA: TGTGCCAGCAGCTGGGGGACAGGGGGCGCCCCGGGTCAGCCCCAGCATTTT.